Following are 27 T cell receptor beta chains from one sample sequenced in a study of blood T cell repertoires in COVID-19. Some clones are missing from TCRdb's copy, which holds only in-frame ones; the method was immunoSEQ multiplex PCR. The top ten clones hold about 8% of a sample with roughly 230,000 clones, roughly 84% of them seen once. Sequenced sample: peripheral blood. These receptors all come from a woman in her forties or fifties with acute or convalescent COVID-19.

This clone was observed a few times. DNA of the CDR3: TGTGCCAGTAGTTATAGGAGTAACTATGGCTACACCTTC. This sequence encodes CASSYRSNYGYTF. This chain uses TRBV19 with TRBJ1-2; D gene unclear. The CDR3 consists of 13 residues. V dropped 5 bases and J dropped 1 base, with 8 bases sitting between them. CDR1 and CDR2 from the germline V gene are LNHDA and SQIVND (reference sequence). Using reference TRBV19 and TRBJ1-2 for the parts outside the CDR3, the full variable domain is DGGITQSPKYLFRKEGQNVTLSCEQNLNHDAMYWYRQDPGQGLRLIYYSQIVNDFQKGDIAEGYSVSREKKESFPLTVTSAQKNPTAFYLCASSYRSNYGYTFGSGTRLTVV.

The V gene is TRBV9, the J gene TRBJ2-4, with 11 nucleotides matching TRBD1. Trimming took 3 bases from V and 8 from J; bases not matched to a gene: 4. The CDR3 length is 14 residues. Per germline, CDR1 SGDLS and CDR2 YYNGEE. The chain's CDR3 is CASSAGTGGYIQYF. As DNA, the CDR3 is TGTGCCAGCAGCGCAGGGACAGGGGGGTACATTCAGTACTTC.

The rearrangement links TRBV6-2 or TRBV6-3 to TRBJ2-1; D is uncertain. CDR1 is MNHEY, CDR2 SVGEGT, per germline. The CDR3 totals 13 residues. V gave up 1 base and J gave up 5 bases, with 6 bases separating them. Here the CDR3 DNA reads TGTGCCAGCAGTTACTTTCTAAACAATGAGCAGTTCTTC. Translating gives CASSYFLNNEQFF.

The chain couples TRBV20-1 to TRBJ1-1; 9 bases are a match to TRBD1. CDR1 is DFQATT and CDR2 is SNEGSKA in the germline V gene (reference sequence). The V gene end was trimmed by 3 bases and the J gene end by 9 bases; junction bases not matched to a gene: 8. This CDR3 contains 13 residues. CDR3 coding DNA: TGCAGTGCTAGTGGGACAGGGACCTTGAAAGCTTTCTTT. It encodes CSASGTGTLKAFF.

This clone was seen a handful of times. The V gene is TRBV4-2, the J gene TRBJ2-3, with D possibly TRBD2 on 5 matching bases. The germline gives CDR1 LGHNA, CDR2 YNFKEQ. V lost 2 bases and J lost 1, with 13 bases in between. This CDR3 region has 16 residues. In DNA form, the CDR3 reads TGTGCCAGCAGCCAATCGGTGGGAGAACGCACAGATACGCAGTATTTT. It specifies CASSQSVGERTDTQYF.

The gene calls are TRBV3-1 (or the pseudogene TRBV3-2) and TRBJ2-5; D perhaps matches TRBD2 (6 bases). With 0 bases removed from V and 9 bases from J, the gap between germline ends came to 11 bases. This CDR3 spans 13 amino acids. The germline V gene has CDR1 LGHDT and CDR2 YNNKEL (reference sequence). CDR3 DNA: TGTGCCAGCAGCCAAGAAGGAGGGCCGGCCCAGTACTTC. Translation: CASSQEGGPAQYF.

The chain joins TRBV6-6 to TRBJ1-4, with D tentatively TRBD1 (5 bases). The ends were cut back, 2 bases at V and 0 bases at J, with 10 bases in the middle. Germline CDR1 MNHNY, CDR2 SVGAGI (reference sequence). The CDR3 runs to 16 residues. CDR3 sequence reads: CASSYGSGATNEKLFF. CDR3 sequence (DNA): TGTGCCAGCAGTTACGGTTCGGGGGCAACTAATGAAAAACTGTTTTTT.

The CDR3 loop reads CASSLAGTSGRAFVDTQYF. CDR3 nucleotides: TGCGCCAGCAGCTTGGCCGGGACTAGCGGGAGGGCCTTTGTGGATACGCAGTATTTT. The V and J genes are TRBV5-1 and TRBJ2-3, with TRBD2 matching over 16 bases. Per germline, CDR1 SGHRS and CDR2 YFSETQ. The trim removed 0 bases at V and 6 bases at J, leaving 10 bases unmatched. The CDR3 length is 19 residues.

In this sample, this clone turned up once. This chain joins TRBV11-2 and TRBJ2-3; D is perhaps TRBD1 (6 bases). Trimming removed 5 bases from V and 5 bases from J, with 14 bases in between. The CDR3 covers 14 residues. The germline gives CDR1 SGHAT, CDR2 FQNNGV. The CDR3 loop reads CASSPLAGVDTQYF. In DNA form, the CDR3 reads TGTGCCAGCAGCCCGCTCGCAGGGGTAGATACGCAGTATTTT.

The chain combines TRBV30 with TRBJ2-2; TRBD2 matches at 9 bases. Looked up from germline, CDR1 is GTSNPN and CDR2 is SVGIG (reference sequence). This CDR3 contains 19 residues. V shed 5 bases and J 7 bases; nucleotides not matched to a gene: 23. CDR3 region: CAWEPGRGLAGISYGELFF. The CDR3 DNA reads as TGTGCCTGGGAGCCAGGAAGGGGGCTAGCGGGGATAAGCTACGGGGAGCTGTTTTTT.

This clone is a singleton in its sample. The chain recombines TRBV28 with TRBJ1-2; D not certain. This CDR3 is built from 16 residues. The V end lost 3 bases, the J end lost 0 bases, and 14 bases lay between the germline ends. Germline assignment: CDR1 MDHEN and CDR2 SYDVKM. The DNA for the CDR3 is TGTGCCAGCAGTTTGCGGCAGAAGCATTCTAACTATGGCTACACCTTC. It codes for CASSLRQKHSNYGYTF.

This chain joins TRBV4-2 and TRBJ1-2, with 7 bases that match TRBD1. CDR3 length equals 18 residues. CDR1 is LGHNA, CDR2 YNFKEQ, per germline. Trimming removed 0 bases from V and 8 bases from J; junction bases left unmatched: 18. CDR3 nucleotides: TGTGCCAGCAGCCAAGAGGGTACAGGGGCCCGACGCGGGGGGGGCTACACCTTC. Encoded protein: CASSQEGTGARRGGGYTF.

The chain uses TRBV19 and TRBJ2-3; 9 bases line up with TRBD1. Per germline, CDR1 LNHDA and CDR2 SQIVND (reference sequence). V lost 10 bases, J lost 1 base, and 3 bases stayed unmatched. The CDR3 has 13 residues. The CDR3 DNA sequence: TGTGCCACGAGGGACAGGGGCACAGATACGCAGTATTTT. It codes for CATRDRGTDTQYF.

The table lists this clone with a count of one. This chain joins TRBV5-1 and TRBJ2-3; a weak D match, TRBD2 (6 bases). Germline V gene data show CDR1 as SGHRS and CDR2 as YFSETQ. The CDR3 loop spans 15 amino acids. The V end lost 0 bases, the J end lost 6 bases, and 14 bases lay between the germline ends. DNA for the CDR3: TGCGCCAGCAGCTTGGTAGGCGGGGCGGGGGATACGCAGTATTTT. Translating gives CASSLVGGAGDTQYF.

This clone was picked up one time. The CDR3 bases are TGTGCCAGCAGCCTTAGCGGGGGAGGCACAGATACGCAGTATTTT. Amino acid sequence: CASSLSGGGTDTQYF. The chain is built from TRBV6-6 and TRBJ2-3, with 9 nucleotides matching TRBD2. V trimming: 6 bases; J trimming: 1 base; junction bases outside the gene matches: 5. The CDR3 is made up of 15 amino acids. Germline V CDR1 and CDR2: MNHNY, SVGAGI (reference sequence).

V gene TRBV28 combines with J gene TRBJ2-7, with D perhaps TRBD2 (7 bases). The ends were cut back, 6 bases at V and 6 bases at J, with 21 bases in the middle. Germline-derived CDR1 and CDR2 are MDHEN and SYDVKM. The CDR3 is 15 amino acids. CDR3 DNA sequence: TGTGCCAGCAGCCCTACTCCGGGGGGCCCACGCGAGCAGTACTTC. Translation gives CASSPTPGGPREQYF.

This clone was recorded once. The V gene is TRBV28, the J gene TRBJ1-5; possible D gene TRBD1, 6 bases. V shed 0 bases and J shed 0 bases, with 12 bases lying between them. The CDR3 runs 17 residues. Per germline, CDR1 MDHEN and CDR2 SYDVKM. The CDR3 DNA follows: TGTGCCAGCAGTTTATGGTCAGGGGTTCCTAGCAATCAGCCCCAGCATTTT. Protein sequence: CASSLWSGVPSNQPQHF.

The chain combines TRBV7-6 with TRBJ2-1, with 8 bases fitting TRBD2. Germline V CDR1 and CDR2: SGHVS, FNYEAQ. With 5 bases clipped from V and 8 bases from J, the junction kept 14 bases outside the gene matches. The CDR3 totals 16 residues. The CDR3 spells CASSNLLAGGGYEQFF. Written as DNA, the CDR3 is TGTGCCAGCAGCAACCTACTCGCGGGGGGCGGATATGAGCAGTTCTTC. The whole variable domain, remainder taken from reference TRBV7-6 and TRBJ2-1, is GAGVSQSPRYKVTKRGQDVALRCDPISGHVSLYWYRQALGQGPEFLTYFNYEAQQDKSGLPNDRFSAERPEGSISTLTIQRTEQRDSAMYRCASSNLLAGGGYEQFFGPGTRLTVL.

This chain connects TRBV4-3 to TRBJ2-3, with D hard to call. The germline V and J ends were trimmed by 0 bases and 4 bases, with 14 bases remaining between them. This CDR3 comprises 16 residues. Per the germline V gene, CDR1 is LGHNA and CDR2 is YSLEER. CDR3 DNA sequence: TGCGCCAGCAGCCAAGATGTAGGCCGGGTACCAGATACGCAGTATTTT. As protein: CASSQDVGRVPDTQYF.

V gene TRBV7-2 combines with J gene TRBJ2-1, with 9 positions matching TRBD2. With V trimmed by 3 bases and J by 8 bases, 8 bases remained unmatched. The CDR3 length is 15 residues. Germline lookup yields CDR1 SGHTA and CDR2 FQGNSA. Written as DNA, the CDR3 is TGTGCCAGCAGCTTTGTAGCGGGAGAGGGCTATGAGCAGTTCTTC. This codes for CASSFVAGEGYEQFF.

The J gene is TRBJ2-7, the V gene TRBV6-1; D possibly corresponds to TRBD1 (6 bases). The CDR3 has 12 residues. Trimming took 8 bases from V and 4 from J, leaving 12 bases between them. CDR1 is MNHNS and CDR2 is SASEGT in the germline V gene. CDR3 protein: CASGRRGYEQYF. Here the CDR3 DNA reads TGTGCCAGCGGCCGCAGGGGATACGAGCAGTACTTC.

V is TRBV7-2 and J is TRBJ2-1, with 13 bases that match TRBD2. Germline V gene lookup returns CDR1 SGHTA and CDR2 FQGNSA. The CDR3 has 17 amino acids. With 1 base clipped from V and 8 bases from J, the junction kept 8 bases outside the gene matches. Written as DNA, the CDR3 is TGTGCCAGCAGCTTAGGCCTCCCAGGACTAGCGGGAGATGAGCAGTTCTTC. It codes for CASSLGLPGLAGDEQFF.

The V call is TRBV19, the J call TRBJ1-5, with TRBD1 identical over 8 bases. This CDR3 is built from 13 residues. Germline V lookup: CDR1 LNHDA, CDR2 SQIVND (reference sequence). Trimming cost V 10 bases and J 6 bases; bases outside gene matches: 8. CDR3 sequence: CATKNRGAQPQHF. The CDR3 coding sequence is TGTGCCACCAAGAACAGGGGGGCTCAGCCCCAGCATTTT.

CDR3 amino acids: CASSQGGRYTGFYEQYF. In DNA, the CDR3 is TGTGCCAGCAGCCAAGGGGGAAGGTATACAGGGTTCTACGAGCAGTACTTC. The chain has TRBV4-2 and TRBJ2-7, with D perhaps TRBD1 (6 bases). CDR3 length: 17 amino acids. V was pared by 1 base and J by 3 bases, with 19 bases between. Germline V CDR1 and CDR2: LGHNA, YNFKEQ.

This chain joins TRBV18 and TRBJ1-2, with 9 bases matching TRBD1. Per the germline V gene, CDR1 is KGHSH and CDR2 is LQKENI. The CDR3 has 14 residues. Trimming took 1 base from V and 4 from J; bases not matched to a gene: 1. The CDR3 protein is CASSPRDRVYGYTF. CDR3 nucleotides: TGTGCCAGCTCACCACGGGACAGGGTCTATGGCTACACCTTC. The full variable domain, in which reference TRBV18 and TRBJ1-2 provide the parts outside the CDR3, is NAGVMQNPRHLVRRRGQEARLRCSPMKGHSHVYWYRQLPEEGLKFMVYLQKENIIDESGMPKERFSAEFPKEGPSILRIQQVVRGDSAAYFCASSPRDRVYGYTFGSGTRLTVV.

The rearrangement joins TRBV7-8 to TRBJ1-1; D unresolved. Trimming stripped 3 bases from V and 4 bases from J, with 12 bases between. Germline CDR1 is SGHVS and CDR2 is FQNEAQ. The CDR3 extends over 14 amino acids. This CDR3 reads CASSFRRAGTEAFF. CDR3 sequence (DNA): TGTGCCAGCAGCTTTAGGAGGGCAGGCACTGAAGCTTTCTTT.

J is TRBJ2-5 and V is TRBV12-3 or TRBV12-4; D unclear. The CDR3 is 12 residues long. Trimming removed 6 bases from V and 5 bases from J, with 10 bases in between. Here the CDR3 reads CASSLYPETQYF. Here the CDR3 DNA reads TGTGCCAGCAGCCTATATCCCGAGACCCAGTACTTC.